The 30 T cell receptor beta chains listed next were all sequenced from one sample in a study of human T cells and chemical hapten exposure. Time point indicated: pre-sensitization, week 0. As for treatment: therapeutic diphenylcyclopropenone sensitization with weekly scalp DPC. TCRdb reprocessed the RACE reads with MiXCR, giving one entry per CDR3 protein. Among around 42,000 distinct CDR3 sequences, roughly an eighth were seen once, and the ten largest hold 4.5% to 7%. The material was whole blood, obtained in connection with sensitization to the hapten diphenylcyclopropenone (DPC). These TCRs come from a woman aged 25 to 39 with alopecia areata. Some clones in this sample may be carry-over from other donors' samples.

To note about this clonotype: Since no conserved phenylalanine or tryptophan closes the CDR3, a read error is the likely cause. The chain combines TRBV10-3 with TRBJ1-5; no clear D gene. CDR3 length: 13 amino acids. Trimming took off 0 bases at V and 7 bases at J, with 7 bases between the two ends. From germline, CDR1 is ENHRY and CDR2 SYGVKD. CDR3 nucleotide sequence: TGTGCCATCAGTGAGTCGAAAGGACAGCCCCAGCATTAT. This encodes CAISESKGQPQHY.

This clonotype was detected many times. V is TRBV28 and J is TRBJ2-4; tentatively, D is TRBD2 (5 bases). CDR1 and CDR2 from the germline V gene are MDHEN and SYDVKM. Deletions cut 1 base from V and 0 bases from J, with 10 bases between. CDR3 length: 16 amino acids. CDR3 sequence (DNA): TGTGCCAGCAGTTTATCCCGTGGACTAGCCAAAAACATTCAGTACTTC. This codes for CASSLSRGLAKNIQYF.

In this sample, this clonotype turned up many times. The chain is built from TRBV2 and TRBJ1-2, with no clear D. Trimming shortened V by 4 bases and J by 3 bases, and 12 bases separated the two germline ends. The CDR3 length is 14 residues. Germline assignment: CDR1 SNHLY and CDR2 FYNNEI. The CDR3 here is CASSVQRVDYGYTF. The CDR3 DNA is TGTGCCAGCAGTGTCCAGAGGGTTGACTATGGCTACACCTTC.

This clonotype was detected many times. V gene TRBV20-1 combines with J gene TRBJ1-5, with D unresolved. Germline loops: CDR1 DFQATT, CDR2 SNEGSKA (reference sequence). The CDR3 runs to 12 residues. Trimming took off 1 base at V and 5 bases at J, with 6 bases between the two ends. The CDR3 sequence is CSARAFDQPQHF. CDR3 sequence (DNA): TGCAGTGCTAGAGCCTTTGATCAGCCCCAGCATTTT.

This chain links TRBV28 with TRBJ2-7, with D possibly being TRBD2 (6 bases). Germline-derived CDR1 and CDR2 are MDHEN and SYDVKM. The CDR3 has 17 residues. With 5 bases removed from V and 0 bases from J, the gap between germline ends came to 20 bases. The CDR3 is CASSVILWGESSYEQYF. For the CDR3, the DNA is TGTGCCAGCAGTGTCATCCTGTGGGGGGAGAGCTCCTACGAGCAGTACTTC.

The CDR3 spells CSAEGGGPDRPYEQYF. In DNA form, the CDR3 reads TGCAGTGCCGAGGGGGGAGGGCCAGACCGACCTTACGAGCAGTACTTC. The chain couples TRBV20-1 to TRBJ2-7; a weak D match, TRBD2 (7 bases). The CDR3 is 16 residues long. V was shortened by 6 bases and J by 4 bases, with 25 bases between the two germline ends. The V gene's germline CDR1 is DFQATT and CDR2 SNEGSKA (reference sequence).

V gene TRBV24-1 combines with J gene TRBJ2-3; TRBD1 matches 7 bases. The germline V gene has CDR1 KGHDR and CDR2 SFDVKD. V gave up 7 bases and J gave up 0 bases; unmatched junction bases: 9. The CDR3 is 16 amino acids. Here the CDR3 reads CATSPQGRVSTDTQYF. Written as DNA, the CDR3 is TGTGCCACCAGCCCACAGGGGCGGGTAAGCACAGATACGCAGTATTTT.

This clonotype has ten or more counts. This chain uses TRBV2 with TRBJ2-5, with D possibly matching TRBD2 (6 bases). Per the germline V gene, CDR1 is SNHLY and CDR2 is FYNNEI. This CDR3 has 13 amino acids. Between the trimmed V and J ends, which lost 2 bases and 7 bases, there was a span of 11 bases. The CDR3 coding sequence is TGTGCCAGCAGTGAATCCTGGGGAGGGACCCAGTACTTC. As protein: CASSESWGGTQYF.

V gene TRBV18 combines with J gene TRBJ1-3, with D unresolved. Germline V lookup: CDR1 KGHSH, CDR2 LQKENI. V lost 3 bases, J lost 3 bases, and 6 bases lay in between. This CDR3 is built from 13 residues. CDR3 sequence: CASSPGGGNTIYF. The CDR3 nucleotides are TGTGCCAGCTCACCCGGAGGTGGAAACACCATATATTTT.

This clonotype has only a few counts. The chain carries TRBV28 and TRBJ1-2, with D perhaps TRBD1 (5 bases). The V gene lost 6 bases and the J gene lost 7 bases, with 15 bases spanning the gap. The CDR3 contains 13 residues. Germline V lookup: CDR1 MDHEN, CDR2 SYDVKM. The CDR3 is CASRLPGNFGYTF. The CDR3 DNA reads TGTGCCAGCAGACTTCCAGGGAATTTTGGCTACACCTTC.

The rearrangement joins TRBV7-3 to TRBJ2-3; TRBD2 aligns across 11 bases. Germline values: CDR1 SGHTA, CDR2 FQGTGA. CDR3 length equals 15 residues. V was clipped by 5 bases and J by 3 bases; unmatched bases: 4. CDR3 region: CASSPGLAVTDTQYF. Written as DNA, the CDR3 is TGTGCCAGCAGCCCGGGACTAGCGGTAACAGATACGCAGTATTTT.

The rearrangement joins TRBV20-1 to TRBJ2-7; TRBD2 aligns across 7 bases. V lost 3 bases and J lost 5; bases outside the gene matches: 13. Per the germline V gene, CDR1 is DFQATT and CDR2 is SNEGSKA (reference sequence). CDR3 length: 15 residues. The DNA of the CDR3 is TGCAGTGCTAGGACCGGGACGGGGGGTCGGAACGAGCAGTACTTC. Translated: CSARTGTGGRNEQYF.

V gene TRBV7-2 combines with J gene TRBJ2-1; tentatively, D is TRBD1 (6 bases). The CDR3 runs to 17 residues. V gave up 2 bases and J gave up 4 bases, with 18 bases separating them. Germline V lookup: CDR1 SGHTA, CDR2 FQGNSA. CDR3 nucleotide sequence: TGTGCCAGCAGCTTATTACCCCAGGACAGCTTTTACAATGAGCAGTTCTTC. Encoded protein: CASSLLPQDSFYNEQFF.

The V call is TRBV11-2, the J call TRBJ2-5; D possibly uses TRBD1 or TRBD2 (6 bases each). The CDR3 is made up of 14 amino acids. The ends were cut back, 1 base at V and 4 bases at J, with 10 bases in the middle. Germline-derived CDR1 and CDR2 are SGHAT and FQNNGV. In nucleotides, the CDR3 is TGTGCCAGCAGCTTAGTAGGGGGAGGAGAGACCCAGTACTTC. Amino acid sequence: CASSLVGGGETQYF.

Ten or more counts support this clonotype. The CDR3 sequence is CASSQEEGLREQYF. Here the CDR3 DNA reads TGCGCCAGCAGCCAAGAAGAAGGCTTGCGCGAGCAGTACTTC. This chain uses TRBV4-1 with TRBJ2-7, with D unresolved. Trimming took off 0 bases at V and 6 bases at J, with 12 bases between the two ends. Germline V CDR1 and CDR2: MGHRA, YSYEKL. The CDR3 extends over 14 amino acids.

The CDR3 is CASSQSRASAYEQYF. As DNA, the CDR3 is TGCGCCAGCAGTCAATCCAGGGCCAGTGCCTACGAGCAGTACTTC. V is TRBV23-1 and J is TRBJ2-7; possible D gene TRBD1, 5 bases. TRBV23-1 qualifies as an ORF whose function is uncertain. The CDR3 runs to 15 residues. V was pared by 0 bases and J by 2 bases, with 11 bases between.

In its sample, this clonotype was seen a few times. The V call is TRBV2, the J call TRBJ2-7; perhaps D is TRBD1 or TRBD2 (5 bases each). The CDR3 spans 13 residues. Trimming shortened V by 8 bases and J by 2 bases, and 13 bases separated the two germline ends. Looked up from germline, CDR1 is SNHLY and CDR2 is FYNNEI. CDR3 amino acids: CASGGRVTYEQYF. The CDR3 region has the DNA TGTGCCAGCGGAGGCAGGGTCACCTACGAGCAGTACTTC.

This clonotype was seen repeatedly, ten times or more. The J gene is TRBJ1-4, the V gene TRBV27; 10 bases align to TRBD1. Germline V gene data show CDR1 as MNHEY and CDR2 as SMNVEV (reference sequence). This CDR3 region has 17 residues. The junction had 9 bases not matched to a gene; V was cut back by 6 bases and J by 2 bases. In DNA form, the CDR3 reads TGTGCCAGCAGAGAGACAGGGGGCGAGAGTACTAATGAAAAACTGTTTTTT. Protein: CASRETGGESTNEKLFF.

This clonotype was recorded many times. The chain couples TRBV9 to TRBJ2-1; a possible D gene is TRBD2 (6 bases). The germline V and J ends were trimmed by 0 bases and 3 bases, with 10 bases remaining between them. The CDR3 length is 15 residues. CDR1 is SGDLS, CDR2 YYNGEE, per germline. The CDR3 DNA is TGTGCCAGCAGCGTAGAGGCGGGATACTACAATGAGCAGTTCTTC. Amino acid sequence: CASSVEAGYYNEQFF.

This clonotype was seen a handful of times. The rearrangement joins TRBV5-4 to TRBJ2-7, with D possibly being TRBD1 (5 bases). This CDR3 is 15 amino acids long. V gave up 0 bases and J gave up 2 bases, with 12 bases separating them. CDR1 and CDR2 from the germline V gene are SGHNT and YYREEE (reference sequence). CDR3 sequence: CASSLVTGGAYEQYF. CDR3 in DNA: TGTGCCAGCAGCTTGGTAACAGGCGGCGCCTACGAGCAGTACTTC.

To note about this clonotype: Possible read error: a much larger clone is one base away. The V call is TRBV5-4, the J call TRBJ2-2, with 15 bases matching TRBD2. CDR1 and CDR2 (germline): SGHNT, YYREEE (reference sequence). After removal of 2 bases from V and 7 bases from J, the junction contained 15 bases not matched to a gene. The CDR3 is 20 amino acids. CDR3 protein: CASSLTRTSGRASQDGELFF. In DNA form, the CDR3 reads TGTGCCAGCAGCTTAACCCGGACTAGCGGGAGGGCCTCCCAAGACGGGGAGCTGTTTTTT.

A few counts support this clonotype. V gene TRBV28 combines with J gene TRBJ1-5; D not certain. This CDR3 has 13 residues. V shed 5 bases and J shed 6 bases, with 11 bases lying between them. Germline CDR1 MDHEN, CDR2 SYDVKM. For the CDR3, the DNA is TGTGCCAGCAGTCCGACGGACGGTCAGCCCCAGCATTTT. It yields the protein CASSPTDGQPQHF.

This clonotype has only a few counts. The J gene is TRBJ2-7, the V gene TRBV6-2 or TRBV6-3; D call uncertain. The CDR3 has 11 residues. In germline, CDR1 is MNHEY, CDR2 SVGEGT. Trimming pared 2 bases from V and 3 bases from J, leaving 2 bases between. In nucleotides, the CDR3 is TGTGCCAGCAGTTACCACTACGAGCAGTACTTC. Translating it yields CASSYHYEQYF.

This clonotype was detected only a few times. The V call is TRBV5-1, the J call TRBJ1-1, with TRBD1 as a possible D gene (5 bases). V was clipped by 7 bases and J by 1 base, with 14 bases between them. The CDR3 is 14 amino acids. The germline V gene encodes CDR1 SGHRS and CDR2 YFSETQ. The CDR3 protein is CASSLDRANTEAFF. For the CDR3, the DNA is TGCGCCAGCTCCCTCGACAGAGCGAACACTGAAGCTTTCTTT.

This rearrangement joins TRBV29-1 to TRBJ2-1; possible D gene TRBD1, 5 bases. From germline, CDR1 is SQVTM and CDR2 ANQGSEA. The CDR3 loop spans 12 amino acids. Trimming took off 7 bases at V and 7 bases at J, with 14 bases between the two ends. The CDR3 nucleotides read TGCAGCGCCGCTTGGGGCCAGAATGAGCAGTTCTTC. Protein: CSAAWGQNEQFF.

This clonotype was observed a few times. This chain uses TRBV11-2 with TRBJ2-5; D gene ambiguous. This CDR3 has 14 residues. The V gene's germline CDR1 is SGHAT and CDR2 FQNNGV. Between the trimmed V and J ends, which lost 1 base and 5 bases, there was a span of 11 bases. The CDR3 region is CASSLGSEKETQYF. For the CDR3, the DNA is TGTGCCAGCAGCTTAGGGAGCGAAAAGGAGACCCAGTACTTC.

This clonotype came up a few times. The V and J genes are TRBV29-1 and TRBJ2-3; D not certain. The CDR3 runs to 12 residues. CDR1 is SQVTM and CDR2 is ANQGSEA in the germline V gene. V lost 4 bases, J lost 5 bases, and 10 bases lay in between. The CDR3 sequence is CSVVASLDTQYF. The CDR3 DNA sequence: TGCAGCGTTGTTGCTAGTCTAGATACGCAGTATTTT.

This CDR3 is CSARDRRYTF. Here the CDR3 DNA reads TGCAGTGCTAGAGATCGCCGCTACACCTTC. The chain is built from TRBV20-1 and TRBJ1-2, with no clear D. This CDR3 region has 10 residues. Trimming removed 0 bases at V and 9 bases at J, with 5 bases between. The germline CDR1 and CDR2 sequences are DFQATT and SNEGSKA (reference sequence).

This clonotype was seen at least ten times. J is TRBJ1-1 and V is TRBV7-3; tentatively, D is TRBD1 (5 bases). Germline CDR1 and CDR2: SGHTA and FQGTGA. The CDR3 length is 13 residues. V lost 6 bases and J 5 bases, leaving 13 bases between the germline ends. Written as DNA, the CDR3 is TGTGCCAGCAGTACCCAGGGAGGGACTGAAGCTTTCTTT. It translates to CASSTQGGTEAFF.

Only a few counts were recorded for this clonotype. The chain is built from TRBV20-1 and TRBJ2-7, with 8 bases identical to TRBD1. The CDR3 totals 12 residues. V gave up 3 bases and J gave up 6 bases; unmatched junction bases: 4. Looked up from germline, CDR1 is DFQATT and CDR2 is SNEGSKA (reference sequence). The CDR3 nucleotides read TGCAGTGCTAGCCGCACAGGGGGCGAGCAGTACTTC. This gives the protein CSASRTGGEQYF.